These 27 T cell receptor beta chains were all obtained from the same sample, sequenced in a study of Tregs in tolerant kidney transplant recipients. The nonmyeloablative bone marrow transplants came from related graft donors, with transient mixed chimerism. Assay: immunoSEQ multiplex PCR; the TCRdb copy retains only in-frame clones and omits some. The table shows about 81,000 clones, with about 91% occurring only once. The starting material was CD4+ T cells from blood (PBMCs), obtained 24 months after the transplant. These receptors all stem from a human patient who received a combined kidney and bone marrow transplant. Some T cells may be supplied by the graft donor.

This chain links TRBV28 with TRBJ1-2; 9 nucleotides agree with TRBD1. V shed 10 bases and J 5 bases; nucleotides not matched to a gene: 5. The germline V gene has CDR1 MDHEN and CDR2 SYDVKM. The CDR3 sequence is 12 residues long. CDR3 loop: CATADRGYGYTF. CDR3 coding DNA: TGTGCCACCGCCGACAGGGGGTATGGCTACACCTTC.

The rearrangement uses TRBV9 and TRBJ1-2; TRBD1 is a possible D gene (6 bases). This CDR3 has 14 amino acids. Germline V CDR1 and CDR2: SGDLS, YYNGEE. With 0 bases removed from V and 4 bases from J, the gap between germline ends came to 10 bases. The CDR3 loop is CASSVAGQSYGYTF. DNA for the CDR3: TGTGCCAGCAGCGTAGCTGGACAGAGCTATGGCTACACCTTC. The full variable domain, rest sourced from reference TRBV9 and TRBJ1-2, is DSGVTQTPKHLITATGQRVTLRCSPRSGDLSVYWYQQSLDQGLQFLIQYYNGEERAKGNILERFSAQQFPDLHSELNLSSLELGDSALYFCASSVAGQSYGYTFGSGTRLTVV.

The chain employs TRBV5-1 and TRBJ2-7, with a weak D call TRBD2 (5 bases). Germline CDR1 SGHRS, CDR2 YFSETQ. V lost 3 bases and J lost 6, with 10 bases in between. The CDR3 totals 12 residues. CDR3 nucleotides: TGCGCCAGCAGCTGGCATGAGGGCGAGCAGTACTTC. Its protein is CASSWHEGEQYF.

The gene calls are TRBV7-9 and TRBJ1-5, with 8 positions matching TRBD1. V trimming: 5 bases; J trimming: 3 bases; junction bases outside the gene matches: 3. CDR1 is SEHNR and CDR2 is FQNEAQ in the germline V gene (reference sequence). The CDR3 loop spans 14 amino acids. The CDR3 here is CASSRTGNNQPQHF. Here the CDR3 DNA reads TGTGCCAGCAGCCGGACAGGGAACAATCAGCCCCAGCATTTT.

This chain joins TRBV30 and TRBJ2-7; 12 bases line up with TRBD2. V dropped 0 bases and J dropped 7; count of bases not matched to a gene: 4. The CDR3 extends over 14 amino acids. Germline CDR1 and CDR2: GTSNPN and SVGIG (reference sequence). The CDR3 is CAWSVGLAGGEQYF. The CDR3 region has the DNA TGTGCCTGGAGTGTGGGGCTAGCGGGAGGGGAGCAGTACTTC. Looking up the rest from reference TRBV30 and TRBJ2-7 gives the full variable domain: SQTIHQWPATLVQPVGSPLSLECTVEGTSNPNLYWYRQAAGRGLQLLFYSVGIGQISSEVPQNLSASRPQDRQFILSSKKLLLSDSGFYLCAWSVGLAGGEQYFGPGTRLTVT.

The chain uses TRBV2 and TRBJ2-2; unclear D gene. Trimming left V 4 bases short and J 2 bases short, with 8 bases between. Looked up from germline, CDR1 is SNHLY and CDR2 is FYNNEI. The CDR3 covers 14 residues. The DNA of the CDR3 is TGTGCCAGCAGTGTTCGAACAAACACCGGGGAGCTGTTTTTT. This sequence encodes CASSVRTNTGELFF.

The chain recombines TRBV12-5 with TRBJ2-2; 10 nucleotides match TRBD2. V shed 0 bases and J 5 bases; nucleotides not matched to a gene: 3. Germline V CDR1 and CDR2: LGHNT, FRNRAP. The CDR3 length is 16 residues. The CDR3 bases are TGTGCTAGTGGTTTGGTACTTAGCGGGAGGACCGGGGAGCTGTTTTTT. Its protein product is CASGLVLSGRTGELFF.

The J gene is TRBJ2-7, the V gene TRBV4-3; perhaps TRBD2 as D (6 bases). Germline V lookup: CDR1 LGHNA, CDR2 YSLEER. V was cut by 4 bases and J by 0 bases, with 10 bases left in between. This CDR3 comprises 14 residues. CDR3 sequence (DNA): TGCGCCAGCAGCCCGGACTACCGCTCCTACGAGCAGTACTTC. Its protein is CASSPDYRSYEQYF.

The gene calls are TRBV6-6 and TRBJ2-3, with 8 bases fitting TRBD1. The germline CDR1 and CDR2 sequences are MNHNY and SVGAGI (reference sequence). V dropped 5 bases and J dropped 4; count of bases not matched to a gene: 8. The CDR3 contains 15 residues. CDR3 in amino acids: CASSTQGVLSDTQYF. The CDR3 nucleotides read TGTGCCAGCAGTACACAGGGGGTACTATCAGATACGCAGTATTTT.

The chain recombines TRBV2 with TRBJ1-4; D may be TRBD1 (5 bases). This CDR3 is 15 amino acids long. The V end lost 6 bases, the J end lost 3 bases, and 14 bases lay between the germline ends. In germline, CDR1 is SNHLY, CDR2 FYNNEI. In DNA form, the CDR3 reads TGTGCCAGCAGGCCCAGGAGGGGCCCTAATGAAAAACTGTTTTTT. Translating gives CASRPRRGPNEKLFF.

The chain recombines TRBV7-2 with TRBJ2-3; TRBD2 agrees at 14 bases. This CDR3 spans 16 amino acids. In germline, CDR1 is SGHTA, CDR2 FQGNSA. The trim removed 5 bases at V and 2 bases at J, leaving 3 bases unmatched. CDR3 amino acids: CASSRTSGRYTDTQYF. The CDR3 DNA reads as TGTGCCAGCAGCCGGACTAGCGGGAGGTACACAGATACGCAGTATTTT.

The CDR3 sequence is CAWSVFPRQRKRRETQYF. CDR3 nucleotide sequence: TGTGCCTGGAGTGTTTTCCCAAGACAGAGGAAAAGACGGGAGACCCAGTACTTC. The gene calls are TRBV30 and TRBJ2-5, with TRBD1 as a possible D gene (5 bases). V was pared by 0 bases and J by 5 bases, with 25 bases between. This CDR3 region has 18 residues. CDR1 and CDR2 from the germline V gene are GTSNPN and SVGIG (reference sequence).

The chain is built from TRBV6-5 and TRBJ1-4; possible D gene TRBD1, 5 bases. Germline CDR1 is MNHEY and CDR2 is SVGAGI. V was pared by 2 bases and J by 5 bases, with 15 bases between. There are 16 residues in the CDR3. CDR3 residues: CASSYTSGGRNEKLFF. The CDR3 nucleotides read TGTGCCAGCAGTTACACGTCGGGGGGACGGAATGAAAAACTGTTTTTT.

The gene calls are TRBV6-1 and TRBJ2-7; tentatively, D is TRBD2 (7 bases). The CDR3 spans 14 residues. From germline, CDR1 is MNHNS and CDR2 SASEGT. Trimming left V 0 bases short and J 6 bases short, with 12 bases between. The CDR3 loop reads CASSEAGGPFEQYF. CDR3 DNA sequence: TGTGCCAGCAGTGAAGCGGGGGGGCCGTTCGAGCAGTACTTC.

This chain connects TRBV4-3 to TRBJ2-7; tentative D call: TRBD1 (6 bases). Germline CDR1 LGHNA, CDR2 YSLEER. This CDR3 region has 14 residues. The V end was cut by 1 base, the J end by 4 bases, with 11 bases between. Here the CDR3 reads CASSQAQGIYEQYF. CDR3 in DNA: TGCGCCAGCAGCCAAGCACAGGGAATTTACGAGCAGTACTTC.

The chain uses TRBV7-9 and TRBJ2-1; 8 nucleotides align to TRBD2. The CDR3 is 16 residues long. Per germline, CDR1 SEHNR and CDR2 FQNEAQ (reference sequence). V lost 3 bases, J lost 4 bases, and 8 bases stayed unmatched. DNA of the CDR3: TGTGCCAGCAGCTTTTACGGGACTAGGGGGTACAATGAGCAGTTCTTC. Translated, it gives CASSFYGTRGYNEQFF.

V is TRBV30 and J is TRBJ1-3; a weak D match, TRBD1 (5 bases). Germline CDR1 reads GTSNPN; CDR2 reads SVGIG (reference sequence). The V and J ends lost 7 bases and 4 bases respectively, with 14 bases between them. This CDR3 comprises 13 residues. CDR3 loop: CASRGGAGNTIYF. The CDR3 region has the DNA TGTGCCTCCAGAGGTGGGGCCGGAAACACCATATATTTT.

This clone was seen just once. The genes are TRBV5-1 and TRBJ1-2; the D gene is possibly TRBD1 (5 bases). Germline CDR1 SGHRS, CDR2 YFSETQ. The CDR3 contains 16 residues. Trimming removed 4 bases at V and 0 bases at J, with 16 bases between. The CDR3: CASSRDSSTANYGYTF. In DNA form, the CDR3 reads TGCGCCAGCAGCCGGGACTCTAGCACAGCTAACTATGGCTACACCTTC.

The gene calls are TRBV10-3 and TRBJ1-3, with a weak D call TRBD1 (5 bases). V was pared by 4 bases and J by 0 bases, with 13 bases between. The CDR3 consists of 16 residues. The germline gives CDR1 ENHRY, CDR2 SYGVKD. Here the CDR3 DNA reads TGTGCCATCAGTGTTCGGGGGGGAGGCTCTGGAAACACCATATATTTT. Protein product: CAISVRGGGSGNTIYF.

V usage is TRBV10-3 and J usage is TRBJ2-2, with 8 bases identical to TRBD1. CDR1 ENHRY and CDR2 SYGVKD come from the germline V gene. V lost 6 bases to trimming and J lost 4 bases; unmatched junction nucleotides: 4. The CDR3 runs 14 residues. The CDR3: CAISVGQGTGELFF. For the CDR3, the DNA is TGTGCCATCAGCGTTGGACAGGGCACCGGGGAGCTGTTTTTT.

The chain has TRBV5-4 and TRBJ2-7, with 13 positions matching TRBD2. Trimming took 5 bases from V and 3 from J; bases not matched to a gene: 5. Per the germline V gene, CDR1 is SGHNT and CDR2 is YYREEE (reference sequence). The CDR3 contains 15 residues. The DNA for the CDR3 is TGTGCCAGCAGTTCCGGACTAGCGGGAGACTACGAGCAGTACTTC. The encoded protein is CASSSGLAGDYEQYF.

J is TRBJ2-3 and V is TRBV5-6; TRBD2 aligns across 8 bases. CDR1 SGHDT and CDR2 YYEEEE come from the germline V gene. The CDR3 runs to 16 residues. V was clipped by 5 bases and J by 2 bases; unmatched bases: 10. The CDR3 loop is CASRFVASGYTDTQYF. The CDR3 DNA reads as TGTGCCAGCAGATTTGTGGCTAGCGGGTACACAGATACGCAGTATTTT.

The genes are TRBV4-3 and TRBJ2-1; D perhaps matches TRBD2 (5 bases). V was shortened by 0 bases and J by 15 bases, with 12 bases between the two germline ends. CDR1 and CDR2 from the germline V gene are LGHNA and YSLEER. The CDR3 is 12 residues long. The CDR3 DNA follows: TGCGCCAGCAGCCAAGATCAGATAGCGTCGTTCTTC. Encoded protein: CASSQDQIASFF.

The chain recombines TRBV7-9 with TRBJ2-1; the D gene is possibly TRBD1 (6 bases). The CDR3 covers 11 residues. Germline-derived CDR1 and CDR2 are SEHNR and FQNEAQ (reference sequence). Trimming took 5 bases from V and 13 from J, leaving 12 bases between them. The CDR3: CASSLGQTQFF. The CDR3 DNA reads as TGTGCCAGCAGCCTCGGACAGACCCAGTTCTTC.

The chain combines TRBV23-1 with TRBJ2-6, with a weak D call TRBD1 (5 bases). TRBV23-1 is designated an ORF whose function remains uncertain. There are 17 residues in the CDR3. Between the trimmed V and J ends, which lost 6 bases and 0 bases, there was a span of 15 bases. CDR3 protein: CASSQISTVSGANVLTF. CDR3 DNA sequence: TGCGCCAGCAGCCAAATATCGACAGTCTCTGGGGCCAACGTCCTGACTTTC.

A few counts support this clone. V gene TRBV10-3 combines with J gene TRBJ2-1; unclear D gene. V lost 3 bases and J lost 0, with 9 bases in between. The CDR3 runs to 15 residues. CDR1 and CDR2 (germline): ENHRY, SYGVKD. In nucleotides, the CDR3 is TGTGCCATCAGTGAAGACTTCGCCTCCTACAATGAGCAGTTCTTC. This translates into CAISEDFASYNEQFF.

The chain is built from TRBV28 and TRBJ1-3; tentative D call: TRBD1 (5 bases). The CDR3 spans 17 residues. V was pared by 4 bases and J by 3 bases, with 19 bases between. In germline, CDR1 is MDHEN, CDR2 SYDVKM. The CDR3 DNA is TGTGCCAGCAGTTCGGGACTAATGGGGGGTGTTGGAAACACCATATATTTT. Translation: CASSSGLMGGVGNTIYF.